The 23 T cell receptor beta chains in this list originate from one sample, sequenced in a study of shared clonotypes between healthy human individuals (dated by TCRdb to 2018 to 2020). Libraries were built with the immunoSEQ multiplex PCR assay. In its TCRdb copy, this immuneACCESS table keeps in-frame sequences only and misses some clones. Where compared with another copy, unresolved V genes explain less than half of these, and the others have no known cause. In this sample the table shows about 980,000 clones, roughly 72% of which occur a single time. Approximately 1.5% of the sample is held by the ten biggest clonotypes. Sequences were obtained from memory CD4+ T cells sorted from blood. Reading the label with the study, this specimen's cell subset or site is: CD45RA-negative fraction. These receptors all stem from a man between 18 and 29 years old in good health.

Worth noting for this clone: Additional DNA sequences in this sample encode the identical CDR3. The J gene is TRBJ1-6, the V gene TRBV5-1, with 8 bases fitting TRBD1. After removal of 4 bases from V and 10 bases from J, the junction contained 7 bases not matched to a gene. The V gene's germline CDR1 is SGHRS and CDR2 YFSETQ. CDR3 length: 14 amino acids. CDR3 sequence: CASSPDREGSPLHF. DNA for the CDR3: TGCGCCAGCAGCCCGGACAGGGAGGGCTCACCCCTCCACTTT.

J is TRBJ2-3 and V is TRBV5-4, with D perhaps matching TRBD1 or TRBD2 (6 bases each). Germline V gene data show CDR1 as SGHNT and CDR2 as YYREEE (reference sequence). V dropped 2 bases and J dropped 3 bases, with 13 bases sitting between them. The CDR3 length is 15 residues. CDR3 residues: CASSFGGPLTDTQYF. The CDR3 DNA follows: TGTGCCAGCAGCTTCGGGGGCCCGTTGACAGATACGCAGTATTTT. The full variable domain, rest sourced from reference TRBV5-4 and TRBJ2-3, is ETGVTQSPTHLIKTRGQQVTLRCSSQSGHNTVSWYQQALGQGPQFIFQYYREEENGRGNFPPRFSGLQFPNYSSELNVNALELDDSALYLCASSFGGPLTDTQYFGPGTRLTVL.

This clone was observed at least ten times. In the same sample, other DNA sequences code for this CDR3. This chain connects TRBV7-2 to TRBJ2-1, with 10 bases matching TRBD2. The germline V gene encodes CDR1 SGHTA and CDR2 FQGNSA. The length of the CDR3 is 14 residues. After removal of 3 bases from V and 4 bases from J, the junction contained 0 bases not matched to a gene. The CDR3 here is CASSLGLAYNEQFF. The CDR3 DNA reads TGTGCCAGCAGCTTGGGACTAGCGTACAATGAGCAGTTCTTC. The entire variable domain, with the rest obtained from reference TRBV7-2 and TRBJ2-1, is as follows: GAGVSQSPSNKVTEKGKDVELRCDPISGHTALYWYRQSLGQGLEFLIYFQGNSAPDKSGLPSDRFSAERTGGSVSTLTIQRTQQEDSAVYLCASSLGLAYNEQFFGPGTRLTVL.

CDR3 coding DNA: TGTGCCACCAAGCGCCAGAGCTCCTACAATGAGCAGTTCTTC. As protein: CATKRQSSYNEQFF. The chain employs TRBV7-2 and TRBJ2-1; D unresolved. CDR3 length: 14 residues. The V and J ends lost 10 bases and 0 bases respectively, with 13 bases between them. Germline V gene data show CDR1 as SGHTA and CDR2 as FQGNSA.

This clone is a singleton in its sample. J is TRBJ1-1 and V is TRBV11-2, with a possible D match to TRBD1 (6 bases). V lost 2 bases and J 5 bases, leaving 12 bases between the germline ends. The CDR3 length is 14 residues. Per the germline V gene, CDR1 is SGHAT and CDR2 is FQNNGV. The CDR3 here is CASSLNPGATEAFF. Here the CDR3 DNA reads TGTGCCAGCAGCTTAAACCCGGGGGCGACTGAAGCTTTCTTT. Full variable domain (rest looked up from reference TRBV11-2 and TRBJ1-1): EAGVAQSPRYKIIEKRQSVAFWCNPISGHATLYWYQQILGQGPKLLIQFQNNGVVDDSQLPKDRFSAERLKGVDSTLKIQPAKLEDSAVYLCASSLNPGATEAFFGQGTRLTVV.

This chain connects TRBV10-1 to TRBJ2-3; TRBD1 aligns across 7 bases. The junction had 6 bases not matched to a gene; V was cut back by 5 bases and J by 4 bases. This CDR3 region has 14 residues. Looked up from germline, CDR1 is WNHNN and CDR2 is SYGVQD (reference sequence). CDR3 sequence: CASSSRTGPDTQYF. CDR3 bases: TGCGCCAGCAGTTCCCGGACAGGCCCAGATACGCAGTATTTT.

The chain has TRBV11-3 and TRBJ1-2; 9 bases align to TRBD1. The J segment lost 6 bases and the V segment lost 4 bases, leaving 3 bases of the junction unmatched. There are 13 residues in the CDR3. The V gene's germline CDR1 is SGHNT and CDR2 YENEEA. Here the CDR3 reads CASSSDRGDGYTF. Written as DNA, the CDR3 is TGTGCCAGCAGCTCGGACAGGGGCGATGGCTACACCTTC.

In its sample, this clone was seen a few times. J is TRBJ1-1 and V is TRBV20-1; a weak D match, TRBD1 (5 bases). The CDR3 extends over 11 amino acids. Germline V gene sequence: CDR1 DFQATT, CDR2 SNEGSKA (reference sequence). The V and J ends lost 6 bases and 7 bases respectively, with 12 bases between them. CDR3 DNA: TGCAGTGCCCCGGGGGTCTATGAAGCTTTCTTT. Its protein is CSAPGVYEAFF.

The chain joins TRBV18 to TRBJ1-2; a weak D match, TRBD1 (6 bases). The ends were cut back, 6 bases at V and 6 bases at J, with 17 bases in the middle. The CDR3 is made up of 14 amino acids. Germline V CDR1 and CDR2: KGHSH, LQKENI. The CDR3 DNA follows: TGTGCCAGCTCCCCCTTGGAGGGGGTCAATGGCTACACCTTC. This gives the protein CASSPLEGVNGYTF.

This clone was counted only a few times. This sequence joins TRBV2 and TRBJ2-3, with 9 bases matching TRBD2. The CDR3 contains 15 residues. Germline V gene lookup returns CDR1 SNHLY and CDR2 FYNNEI. After removal of 7 bases from V and 2 bases from J, the junction contained 7 bases not matched to a gene. In nucleotides, the CDR3 is TGTGCCAGCACCCCGACTAGCGGATTCACAGATACGCAGTATTTT. Protein: CASTPTSGFTDTQYF.

Many counts were recorded for this clone. CDR3 protein: CASSPGQQMIYGYTF. CDR3 in DNA: TGTGCCAGCTCACCAGGACAGCAAATGATCTATGGCTACACCTTC. The J gene is TRBJ1-2, the V gene TRBV18; perhaps TRBD1 as D (6 bases). Germline lookup yields CDR1 KGHSH and CDR2 LQKENI. V was trimmed by 2 bases and J by 4 bases, leaving 14 bases between them. The CDR3 is 15 amino acids.

The rearrangement joins TRBV2 to TRBJ1-1; tentatively, D is TRBD1 (5 bases). The CDR3 contains 15 residues. Germline CDR1 is SNHLY and CDR2 is FYNNEI. V was clipped by 4 bases and J by 1 base, with 13 bases between them. This CDR3 is CASSGGSLGNTEAFF. The DNA for the CDR3 is TGTGCCAGCAGTGGGGGGTCCCTGGGGAACACTGAAGCTTTCTTT.

The chain recombines TRBV2 with TRBJ2-4; D might be TRBD2 (5 bases). The CDR3 length is 15 residues. Germline CDR1 and CDR2: SNHLY and FYNNEI. V lost 4 bases to trimming and J lost 3 bases, with 13 bases between them. The CDR3: CASSGERLLKNIQYF. The CDR3 DNA reads TGTGCCAGCAGTGGAGAGCGGCTGCTCAAAAACATTCAGTACTTC.

The chain carries TRBV10-3 and TRBJ2-3, with 8 bases lining up with TRBD2. The CDR3 is made up of 16 amino acids. J gave up 4 bases and V 0 bases, and 6 bases lay outside the gene matches. Germline assignment: CDR1 ENHRY and CDR2 SYGVKD. The CDR3, as DNA: TGTGCCATCAGTGAGTCCATACGGGGGGGGCCAGATACGCAGTATTTT. Translation gives CAISESIRGGPDTQYF.

In nucleotides, the CDR3 is TGTGCCAGCAGCTTAGGAGCTGGCTTGTCGTCTGGAAACACCATATATTTT. This encodes CASSLGAGLSSGNTIYF. The chain carries TRBV7-2 and TRBJ1-3; D not certain. Trimming left V 1 base short and J 1 base short, with 14 bases between. Germline CDR1 SGHTA, CDR2 FQGNSA. The CDR3 consists of 17 residues.

CDR3 in amino acids: CAISESTRVNTGELFF. DNA of the CDR3: TGTGCCATCAGTGAGTCGACCAGGGTGAACACCGGGGAGCTGTTTTTT. The rearrangement joins TRBV10-3 to TRBJ2-2; a possible D gene is TRBD1 (5 bases). CDR1 is ENHRY and CDR2 is SYGVKD in the germline V gene. V lost 0 bases, J lost 1 base, and 9 bases lay in between. This CDR3 is 16 amino acids long.

V is TRBV9 and J is TRBJ1-2, with a weak D call TRBD1 (5 bases). Germline lookup yields CDR1 SGDLS and CDR2 YYNGEE. V lost 0 bases and J 4 bases, leaving 10 bases between the germline ends. The CDR3 is 14 residues long. CDR3 loop: CASSVEFGGYGYTF. The CDR3 DNA follows: TGTGCCAGCAGCGTAGAATTTGGGGGCTATGGCTACACCTTC.

In this sample, this clone turned up many times. V and J are TRBV18 and TRBJ1-4; D is perhaps TRBD1 (5 bases). Germline loops: CDR1 KGHSH, CDR2 LQKENI. CDR3 length: 15 residues. V lost 2 bases to trimming and J lost 6 bases, with 13 bases between them. The CDR3 is CASSPSRGDYEKLFF. The CDR3 nucleotides read TGTGCCAGCTCACCATCCCGGGGGGACTATGAAAAACTGTTTTTT.

The chain uses TRBV30 and TRBJ1-2; D gene unclear. From germline, CDR1 is GTSNPN and CDR2 SVGIG (reference sequence). Trimming shortened V by 0 bases and J by 5 bases, and 7 bases separated the two germline ends. The CDR3 has 12 amino acids. For the CDR3, the DNA is TGTGCCTGGAGTGTAGGAGAATATGGCTACACCTTC. The encoded protein is CAWSVGEYGYTF.

The gene calls are TRBV7-2 and TRBJ1-2; a weak D match, TRBD1 (6 bases). Germline V lookup: CDR1 SGHTA, CDR2 FQGNSA. Trimming pared 6 bases from V and 7 bases from J, leaving 18 bases between. This CDR3 comprises 14 residues. The CDR3 loop reads CASSSKTGAGGYTF. The CDR3 DNA sequence: TGTGCCAGCAGTTCCAAAACGGGGGCGGGTGGCTACACCTTC.

This clone was seen a handful of times. The gene calls are TRBV4-1 and TRBJ2-7, with TRBD2 matching over 8 bases. CDR3 length: 16 residues. Germline CDR1 and CDR2: MGHRA and YSYEKL. The V segment lost 2 bases and the J segment 1 base; nucleotides outside the gene matches: 7. The CDR3 reads CASSQNPGLGSYEQYF. In DNA form, the CDR3 reads TGCGCCAGCAGCCAAAATCCGGGACTAGGATCCTACGAGCAGTACTTC.

This chain links TRBV29-1 with TRBJ1-1; D unresolved. Deletions cut 2 bases from V and 1 base from J, with 11 bases between. The CDR3 has 14 residues. Germline CDR1 SQVTM, CDR2 ANQGSEA. This CDR3 is CSVEQAAGNTEAFF. The CDR3, as DNA: TGCAGCGTTGAACAAGCGGCAGGGAACACTGAAGCTTTCTTT.

The CDR3 here is CASSRSALQFIETQYF. The CDR3 DNA is TGTGCCAGCAGCCGGTCGGCGTTACAGTTTATTGAGACCCAGTACTTC. The V call is TRBV7-8, the J call TRBJ2-5; D is unresolved. V shed 5 bases and J shed 5 bases, with 21 bases lying between them. Germline V gene data show CDR1 as SGHVS and CDR2 as FQNEAQ. CDR3 length: 16 amino acids.